This T cell receptor beta chain was documented in a study of OX40 agonist ivuxolimab in advanced cancers. Overall study: As their treatment, patients were administered ivuxolimab, an agonistic anti-OX40 (CD134) antibody. Patients received ivuxolimab, an intravenous treatment, every 2 weeks at 0.01 to 10 mg/kg. Study-wide results and caveats: By week 6 at 0.1 to 3.0 mg/kg, blood CD4+ and CD8+ T cells had expanded clonally.

TCRdb's table, derived via immunoSEQ multiplex PCR, lists solely in-frame clones and lacks some. The sample includes tens of thousands of clones, 75% to 90% seen only once; the top ten take around 28%. A remark on this clone: Its matching antigen is unknown.

The CDR3 has 15 amino acids. V shed 0 bases and J shed 6 bases, with 14 bases lying between them. Germline CDR1 reads SGHDN; CDR2 reads FVKESK. Here the sequenced sample was CD4+ or CD8+ T cells sorted from blood, taken in a trial of the OX40 agonist ivuxolimab. The TCR originated in an adult with an advanced solid tumor such as melanoma, head and neck, liver or kidney cancer. The gene calls are TRBV14 and TRBJ1-2; D is ambiguous. CDR3 in amino acids: CASSQDPVPGNGYTF. The CDR3 DNA is TGTGCCAGCAGCCAAGATCCGGTCCCGGGGAATGGCTACACCTTC.